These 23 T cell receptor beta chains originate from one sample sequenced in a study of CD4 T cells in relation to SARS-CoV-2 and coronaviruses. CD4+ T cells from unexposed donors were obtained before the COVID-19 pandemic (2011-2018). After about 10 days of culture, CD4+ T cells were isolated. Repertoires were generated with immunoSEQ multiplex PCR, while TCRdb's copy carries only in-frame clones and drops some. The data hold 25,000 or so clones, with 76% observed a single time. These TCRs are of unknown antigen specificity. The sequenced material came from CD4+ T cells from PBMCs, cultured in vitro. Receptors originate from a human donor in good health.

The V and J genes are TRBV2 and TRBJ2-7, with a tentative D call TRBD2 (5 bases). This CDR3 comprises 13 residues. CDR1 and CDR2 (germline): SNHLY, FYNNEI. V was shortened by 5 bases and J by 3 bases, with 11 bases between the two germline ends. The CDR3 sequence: CASSRTPSYEQYF. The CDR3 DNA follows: TGTGCCAGCAGTCGGACTCCAAGCTACGAGCAGTACTTC.

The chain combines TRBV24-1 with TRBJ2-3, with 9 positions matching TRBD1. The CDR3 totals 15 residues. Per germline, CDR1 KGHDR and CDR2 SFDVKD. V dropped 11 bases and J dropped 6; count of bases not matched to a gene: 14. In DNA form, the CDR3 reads TGTGCCATTCGACCGAGGACAGGGGCTGCTGATACGCAGTATTTT. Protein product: CAIRPRTGAADTQYF.

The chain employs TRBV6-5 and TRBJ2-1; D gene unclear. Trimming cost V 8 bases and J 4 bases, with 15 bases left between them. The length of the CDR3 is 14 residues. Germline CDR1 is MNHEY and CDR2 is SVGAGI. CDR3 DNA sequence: TGTGCCAGCTCACCCCTGAAGGGTTACAATGAGCAGTTCTTC. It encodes CASSPLKGYNEQFF.

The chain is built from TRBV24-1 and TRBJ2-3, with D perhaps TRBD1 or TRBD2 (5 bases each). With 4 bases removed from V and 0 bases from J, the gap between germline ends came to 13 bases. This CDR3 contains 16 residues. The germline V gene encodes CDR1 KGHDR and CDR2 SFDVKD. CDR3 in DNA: TGTGCCACCAGTGAAACGGGGCGGCCTAGCACAGATACGCAGTATTTT. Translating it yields CATSETGRPSTDTQYF.

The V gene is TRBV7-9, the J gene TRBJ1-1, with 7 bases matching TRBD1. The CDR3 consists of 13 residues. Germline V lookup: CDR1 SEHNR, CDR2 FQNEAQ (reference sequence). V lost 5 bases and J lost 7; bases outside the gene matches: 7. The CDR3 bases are TGTGCCAGCAGCCCCCAGGGGGACGTTGAAGCTTTCTTT. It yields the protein CASSPQGDVEAFF. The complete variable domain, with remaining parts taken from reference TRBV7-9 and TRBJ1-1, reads DTGVSQNPRHKITKRGQNVTFRCDPISEHNRLYWYRQTLGQGPEFLTYFQNEAQLEKSRLLSDRFSAERPKGSFSTLEIQRTEQGDSAMYLCASSPQGDVEAFFGQGTRLTVV.

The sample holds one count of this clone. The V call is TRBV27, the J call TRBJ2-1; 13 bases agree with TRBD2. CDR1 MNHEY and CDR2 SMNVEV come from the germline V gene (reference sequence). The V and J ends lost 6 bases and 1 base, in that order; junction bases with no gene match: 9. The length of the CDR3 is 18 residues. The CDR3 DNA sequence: TGTGCCAGCAGCTCTGGACTAGCGGGAGTTACGTCCTACAATGAGCAGTTCTTC. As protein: CASSSGLAGVTSYNEQFF.

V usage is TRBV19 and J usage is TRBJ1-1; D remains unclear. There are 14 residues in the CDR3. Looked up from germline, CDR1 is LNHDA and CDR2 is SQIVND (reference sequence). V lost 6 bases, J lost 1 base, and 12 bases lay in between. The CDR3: CASSLTVTNTEAFF. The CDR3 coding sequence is TGTGCCAGTAGCCTAACAGTTACGAACACTGAAGCTTTCTTT.

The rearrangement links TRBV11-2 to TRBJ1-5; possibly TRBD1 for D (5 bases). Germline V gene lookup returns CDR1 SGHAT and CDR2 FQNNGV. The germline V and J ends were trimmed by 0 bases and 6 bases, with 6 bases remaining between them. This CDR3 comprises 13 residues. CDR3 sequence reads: CASSLDQGQPQHF. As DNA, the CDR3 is TGTGCCAGCAGCTTAGATCAGGGTCAGCCCCAGCATTTT.

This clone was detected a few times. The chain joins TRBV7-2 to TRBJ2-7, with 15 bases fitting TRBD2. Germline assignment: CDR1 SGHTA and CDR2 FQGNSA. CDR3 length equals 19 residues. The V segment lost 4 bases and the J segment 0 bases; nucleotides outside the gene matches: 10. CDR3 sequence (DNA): TGTGCCAGCAGCTCGGCATGGACTAGCGGGAGGGGAAGCTCCTACGAGCAGTACTTC. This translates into CASSSAWTSGRGSSYEQYF.

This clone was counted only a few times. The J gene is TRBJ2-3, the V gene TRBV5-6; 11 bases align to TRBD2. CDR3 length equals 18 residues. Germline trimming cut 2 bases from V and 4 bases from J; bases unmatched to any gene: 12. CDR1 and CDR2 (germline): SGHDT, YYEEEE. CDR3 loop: CASSFKGLTSGTSDTQYF. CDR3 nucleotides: TGTGCCAGCAGCTTCAAAGGCTTGACTAGCGGGACTTCAGATACGCAGTATTTT.

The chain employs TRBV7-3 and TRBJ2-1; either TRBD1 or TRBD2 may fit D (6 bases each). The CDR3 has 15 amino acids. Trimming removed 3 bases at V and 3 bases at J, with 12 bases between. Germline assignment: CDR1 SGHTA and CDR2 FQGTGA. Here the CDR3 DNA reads TGTGCCAGCAGCTTGTCGGGGGACAACTACAATGAGCAGTTCTTC. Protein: CASSLSGDNYNEQFF.

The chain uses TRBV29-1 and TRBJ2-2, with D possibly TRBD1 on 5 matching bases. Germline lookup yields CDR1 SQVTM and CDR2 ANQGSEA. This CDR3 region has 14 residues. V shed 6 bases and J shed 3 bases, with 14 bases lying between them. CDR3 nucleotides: TGCAGCGTGGCATCCGACAGATACACCGGGGAGCTGTTTTTT. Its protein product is CSVASDRYTGELFF.

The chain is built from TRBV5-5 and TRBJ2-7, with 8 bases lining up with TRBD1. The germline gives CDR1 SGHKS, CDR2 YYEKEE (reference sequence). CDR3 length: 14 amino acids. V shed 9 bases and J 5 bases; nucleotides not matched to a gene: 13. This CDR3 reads CATKNRQGADEQYF. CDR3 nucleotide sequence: TGTGCCACCAAAAACAGGCAGGGGGCGGACGAGCAGTACTTC. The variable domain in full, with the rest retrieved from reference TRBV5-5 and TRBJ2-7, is DAGVTQSPTHLIKTRGQQVTLRCSPISGHKSVSWYQQVLGQGPQFIFQYYEKEERGRGNFPDRFSARQFPNYSSELNVNALLLGDSALYLCATKNRQGADEQYFGPGTRLTVT.

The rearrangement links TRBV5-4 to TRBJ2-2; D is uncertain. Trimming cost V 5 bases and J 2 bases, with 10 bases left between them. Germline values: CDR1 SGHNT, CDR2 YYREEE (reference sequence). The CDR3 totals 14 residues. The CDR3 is CASSLTDNTGELFF. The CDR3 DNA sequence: TGTGCCAGCAGTTTAACGGATAACACCGGGGAGCTGTTTTTT.

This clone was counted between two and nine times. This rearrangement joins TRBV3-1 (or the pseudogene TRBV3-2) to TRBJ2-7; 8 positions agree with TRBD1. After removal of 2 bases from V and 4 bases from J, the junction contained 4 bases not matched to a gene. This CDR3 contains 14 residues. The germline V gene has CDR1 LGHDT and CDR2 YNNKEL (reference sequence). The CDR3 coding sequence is TGTGCCAGCAGCCAATACAGGGGGATATACGAGCAGTACTTC. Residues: CASSQYRGIYEQYF.

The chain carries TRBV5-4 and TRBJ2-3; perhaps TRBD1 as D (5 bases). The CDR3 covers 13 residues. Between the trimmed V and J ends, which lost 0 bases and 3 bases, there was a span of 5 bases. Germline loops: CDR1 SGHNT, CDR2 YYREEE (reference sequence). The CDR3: CASSLDRTDTQYF. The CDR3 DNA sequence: TGTGCCAGCAGCTTGGACAGGACAGATACGCAGTATTTT.

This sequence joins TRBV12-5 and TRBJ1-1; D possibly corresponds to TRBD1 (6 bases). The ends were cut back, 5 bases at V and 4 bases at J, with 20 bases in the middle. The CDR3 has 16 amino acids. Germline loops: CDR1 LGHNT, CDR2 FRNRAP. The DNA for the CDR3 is TGTGCTAGTGGTACGGGACAAGCATTCGCCGGCACTGAAGCTTTCTTT. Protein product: CASGTGQAFAGTEAFF.

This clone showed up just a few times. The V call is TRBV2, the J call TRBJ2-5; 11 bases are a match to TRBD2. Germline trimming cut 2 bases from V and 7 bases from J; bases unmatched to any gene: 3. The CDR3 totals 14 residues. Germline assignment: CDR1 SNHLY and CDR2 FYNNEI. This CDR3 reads CASSELSGRATQYF. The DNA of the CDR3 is TGTGCCAGCAGTGAACTTAGCGGGAGGGCGACCCAGTACTTC. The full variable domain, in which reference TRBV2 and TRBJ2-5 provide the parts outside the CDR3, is EPEVTQTPSHQVTQMGQEVILRCVPISNHLYFYWYRQILGQKVEFLVSFYNNEISEKSEIFDDQFSVERPDGSNFTLKIRSTKLEDSAMYFCASSELSGRATQYFGPGTRLLVL.

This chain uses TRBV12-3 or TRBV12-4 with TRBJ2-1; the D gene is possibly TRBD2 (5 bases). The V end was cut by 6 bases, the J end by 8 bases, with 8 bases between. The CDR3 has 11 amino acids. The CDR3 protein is CASRLAYEQFF. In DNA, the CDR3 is TGTGCCAGCAGGCTAGCCTATGAGCAGTTCTTC.

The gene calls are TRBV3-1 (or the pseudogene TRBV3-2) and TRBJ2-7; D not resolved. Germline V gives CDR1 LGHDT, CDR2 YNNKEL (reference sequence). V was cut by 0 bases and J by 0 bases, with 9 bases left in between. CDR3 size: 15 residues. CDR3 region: CASSQDGQVSYEQYF. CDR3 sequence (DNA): TGTGCCAGCAGCCAAGATGGGCAGGTCTCCTACGAGCAGTACTTC.

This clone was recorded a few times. CDR3 in DNA: TGTGCTAGTGGTTTGCGGGGGAACACTGAAGCTTTCTTT. Amino acids: CASGLRGNTEAFF. This chain links TRBV12-5 with TRBJ1-1; D is unclear. The ends were cut back, 2 bases at V and 1 base at J, with 5 bases in the middle. CDR1 and CDR2 (germline): LGHNT, FRNRAP. The CDR3 is 13 residues long.

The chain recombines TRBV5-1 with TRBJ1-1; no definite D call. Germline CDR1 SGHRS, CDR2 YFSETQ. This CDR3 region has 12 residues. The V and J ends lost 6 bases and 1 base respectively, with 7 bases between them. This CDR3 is CASTAPNTEAFF. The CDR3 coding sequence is TGCGCCAGCACCGCCCCGAACACTGAAGCTTTCTTT.

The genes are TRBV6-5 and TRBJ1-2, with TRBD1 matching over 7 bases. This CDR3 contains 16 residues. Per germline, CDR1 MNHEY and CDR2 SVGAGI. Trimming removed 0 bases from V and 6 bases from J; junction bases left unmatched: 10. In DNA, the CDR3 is TGTGCCAGCAGTTACTCGAGTGGGGCCACAGGGGATGGCTACACCTTC. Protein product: CASSYSSGATGDGYTF.